Shown below are 9 T cell receptor beta chains from a single sample sequenced in a study of blood T cell repertoires in COVID-19. This table comes from immunoSEQ multiplex PCR, and its TCRdb copy is limited to in-frame clones, with some not included. The sample includes around 100,000 clones, more than 80% seen only once; the top ten take 4% to 5.5%. The source material was peripheral blood. The receptor source for this set is a woman between 50 and 59 years old with acute or convalescent COVID-19.

This rearrangement joins TRBV28 to TRBJ1-5; D gene ambiguous. The CDR3 loop spans 16 amino acids. Trimming shortened V by 7 bases and J by 0 bases, and 16 bases separated the two germline ends. The V gene's germline CDR1 is MDHEN and CDR2 SYDVKM. The CDR3 DNA reads TGTGCCAGCACCCGCCCGGGGATATATAGCAATCAGCCCCAGCATTTT. It specifies CASTRPGIYSNQPQHF.

The V and J genes are TRBV13 and TRBJ1-1; D gene ambiguous. This CDR3 comprises 13 residues. CDR1 and CDR2 from the germline V gene are PRHDT and FYEKMQ (reference sequence). Deletions cut 2 bases from V and 1 base from J, with 5 bases between. The CDR3 region has the DNA TGTGCCAGCAGCTTAAACAGGAACACTGAAGCTTTCTTT. Its translation: CASSLNRNTEAFF. The full variable domain, its missing parts supplied by reference TRBV13 and TRBJ1-1, is AAGVIQSPRHLIKEKRETATLKCYPIPRHDTVYWYQQGPGQDPQFLISFYEKMQSDKGSIPDRFSAQQFSDYHSELNMSSLELGDSALYFCASSLNRNTEAFFGQGTRLTVV.

This rearrangement joins TRBV14 to TRBJ2-1, with D possibly being TRBD2 (6 bases). The V and J ends lost 4 bases and 4 bases respectively, with 8 bases between them. From germline, CDR1 is SGHDN and CDR2 FVKESK. This CDR3 region has 13 residues. CDR3 protein: CASSLGLYNEQFF. In DNA form, the CDR3 reads TGTGCCAGCAGCCTCGGACTATACAATGAGCAGTTCTTC.

The chain carries TRBV2 and TRBJ2-5, with 7 bases identical to TRBD2. The length of the CDR3 is 14 residues. V dropped 6 bases and J dropped 1; count of bases not matched to a gene: 5. Germline CDR1 is SNHLY and CDR2 is FYNNEI. CDR3 residues: CASRSGAAQETQYF. The DNA of the CDR3 is TGTGCCAGCAGGAGCGGGGCTGCCCAAGAGACCCAGTACTTC.

The rearrangement joins TRBV6-5 to TRBJ1-1; D ambiguous. CDR1 is MNHEY and CDR2 is SVGAGI in the germline V gene. The germline V and J ends were trimmed by 7 bases and 1 base, with 10 bases remaining between them. The CDR3 is 13 amino acids. The CDR3 protein is CASTFGGNTEAFF. As DNA, the CDR3 is TGTGCCAGCACTTTTGGCGGGAACACTGAAGCTTTCTTT.

This chain connects TRBV14 to TRBJ2-1; 7 nucleotides line up with TRBD2. Germline V CDR1 and CDR2: SGHDN, FVKESK. The CDR3 totals 13 residues. Trimming at V came to 6 bases and at J to 5 bases, leaving 4 bases not matched to a gene. This CDR3 is CASSWDYHNEQFF. CDR3 nucleotides: TGTGCCAGCAGTTGGGACTACCACAATGAGCAGTTCTTC.

V and J are TRBV4-2 and TRBJ2-1, with no clear D. The V and J ends lost 0 bases and 0 bases respectively, with 6 bases between them. The CDR3 extends over 15 amino acids. Germline loops: CDR1 LGHNA, CDR2 YNFKEQ. The chain's CDR3 is CASSQDWSSYNEQFF. For the CDR3, the DNA is TGTGCCAGCAGCCAAGACTGGAGCTCCTACAATGAGCAGTTCTTC.

The genes are TRBV7-2 and TRBJ1-5; the D is unclear. This CDR3 region has 13 residues. Germline CDR1 SGHTA, CDR2 FQGNSA. The V end was cut by 4 bases, the J end by 7 bases, with 11 bases between. The DNA for the CDR3 is TGTGCCAGCAGCTCGGGAACCGGGCAGCCCCAGCATTTT. Its translation is CASSSGTGQPQHF.

The chain has TRBV11-2 and TRBJ1-3; weak D call: TRBD1 (5 bases). CDR1 and CDR2 (germline): SGHAT, FQNNGV. This CDR3 region has 17 residues. V lost 0 bases, J lost 0 bases, and 12 bases lay in between. The CDR3 bases are TGTGCCAGCAGCTTAGAACCAGGGTACTCCTCTGGAAACACCATATATTTT. Amino acids: CASSLEPGYSSGNTIYF.